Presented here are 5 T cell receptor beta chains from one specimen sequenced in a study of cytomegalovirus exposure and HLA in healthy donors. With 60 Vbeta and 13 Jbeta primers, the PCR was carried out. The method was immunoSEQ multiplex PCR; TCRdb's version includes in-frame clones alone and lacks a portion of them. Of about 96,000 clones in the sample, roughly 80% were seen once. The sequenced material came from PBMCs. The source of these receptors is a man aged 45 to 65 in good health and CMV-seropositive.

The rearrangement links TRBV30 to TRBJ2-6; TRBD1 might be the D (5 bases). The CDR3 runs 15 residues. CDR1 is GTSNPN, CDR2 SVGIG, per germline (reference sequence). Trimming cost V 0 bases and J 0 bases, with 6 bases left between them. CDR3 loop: CAWSVRGSGANVLTF. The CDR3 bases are TGTGCCTGGAGTGTAAGGGGCTCTGGGGCCAACGTCCTGACTTTC.

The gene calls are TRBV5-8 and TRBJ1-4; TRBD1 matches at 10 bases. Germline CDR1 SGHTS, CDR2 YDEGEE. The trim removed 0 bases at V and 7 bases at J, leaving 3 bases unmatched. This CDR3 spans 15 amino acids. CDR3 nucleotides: TGTGCCAGCAGCTTGGGACAGGGGGCGCGTGAAAAACTGTTTTTT. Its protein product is CASSLGQGAREKLFF.

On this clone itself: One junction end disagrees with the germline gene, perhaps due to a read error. The chain's CDR3 is CASSLAGGFNEQFF. The DNA of the CDR3 is TGTGCTAGCAGCTTAGCGGGCGGGTTCAATGAGCAGTTCTTC. The J gene is TRBJ2-1, the V gene TRBV7-7; 7 positions match TRBD2. The germline V gene encodes CDR1 SSHAT and CDR2 FNYEAQ (reference sequence). CDR3 length: 14 residues.

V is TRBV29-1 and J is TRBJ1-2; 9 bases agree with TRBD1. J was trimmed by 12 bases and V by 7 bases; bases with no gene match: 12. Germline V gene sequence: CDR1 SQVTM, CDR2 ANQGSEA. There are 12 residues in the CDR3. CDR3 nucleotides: TGCAGCGGCGGGGGACAGGGTTTTAACCACACCTTC. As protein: CSGGGQGFNHTF. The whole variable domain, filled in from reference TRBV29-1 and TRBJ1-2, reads SAVISQKPSRDICQRGTSLTIQCQVDSQVTMMFWYRQQPGQSLTLIATANQGSEATYESGFVIDKFPISRPNLTFSTLTVSNMSPEDSSIYLCSGGGQGFNHTFGSGTRLTVV.

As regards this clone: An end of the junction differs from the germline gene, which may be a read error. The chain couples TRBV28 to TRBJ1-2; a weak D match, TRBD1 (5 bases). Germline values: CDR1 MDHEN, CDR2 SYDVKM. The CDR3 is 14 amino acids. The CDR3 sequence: CASIPQGLSYGYPF. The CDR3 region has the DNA TGTGCCAGCATTCCCCAGGGTCTCTCCTATGGCTACCCCTTC.